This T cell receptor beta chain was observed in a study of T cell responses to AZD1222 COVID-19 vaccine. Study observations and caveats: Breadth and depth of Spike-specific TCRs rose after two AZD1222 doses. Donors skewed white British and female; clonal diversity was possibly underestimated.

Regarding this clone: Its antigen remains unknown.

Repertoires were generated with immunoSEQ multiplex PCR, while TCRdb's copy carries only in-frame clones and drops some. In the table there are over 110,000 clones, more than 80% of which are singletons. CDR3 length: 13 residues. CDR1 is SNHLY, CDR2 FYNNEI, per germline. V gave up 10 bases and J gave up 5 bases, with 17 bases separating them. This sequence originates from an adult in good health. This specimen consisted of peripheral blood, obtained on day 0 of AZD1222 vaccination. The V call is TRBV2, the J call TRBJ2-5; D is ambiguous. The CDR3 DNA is TGTGCCACCTCCGTCAGTAGGGCCGAGACCCAGTACTTC. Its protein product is CATSVSRAETQYF.